The 8 T cell receptor beta chains presented below share a single source sample, sequenced in a study of CD8+CD57+ T cells in acquired aplastic anemia. Both TCR beta VDJ combination and CDR3 sequence profiling were carried out. Genomic DNA was the template for this profiling. TCRdb reprocessed the reads with MiXCR, giving one entry per CDR3 protein. The table has more than 200,000 distinct CDR3 sequences, around 49% seen once. Patients selected for sequencing had displayed CD8+CD57+ cell expansion by flow cytometry. What was sequenced was sorted CD4+, CD8+, or CD8+CD57+ T cells (not recorded which) from PBMCs. These receptors were obtained from a human donor with aplastic anemia.

This clonotype was observed a handful of times. The chain joins TRBV29-1 to TRBJ2-7; TRBD1 matches at 11 bases. The CDR3 extends over 16 amino acids. Germline CDR1 SQVTM, CDR2 ANQGSEA. The CDR3 is CRPHIAPGQGGVEQYF. The CDR3 region has the DNA TGCAGACCCCATATCGCCCCGGGACAGGGGGGCGTCGAGCAGTACTTC.

This clonotype was recorded at least ten times. The chain uses TRBV14 and TRBJ1-1; D unclear. The CDR3 runs 13 residues. V shed 4 bases and J shed 4 bases, with 10 bases lying between them. Germline values: CDR1 SGHDN, CDR2 FVKESK. CDR3: CASSRVRSTEAFF. DNA for the CDR3: TGTGCCAGCAGCCGAGTGAGGAGCACTGAAGCTTTCTTT.

Of note for this clonotype: This may stem from a read error, because a much larger clone lies one nucleotide away. The final CDR3 position lacks the conserved phenylalanine or tryptophan, pointing to a likely read error. V and J are TRBV3-1 and TRBJ2-7; no definite D call. CDR1 is LGHDT, CDR2 YNNKEL, per germline (reference sequence). This CDR3 is 12 amino acids long. The V end lost 0 bases, the J end lost 7 bases, and 7 bases lay between the germline ends. The CDR3 nucleotides read TGTGCCAGCAGCCAAGAAGCGTGGGAGCAGTACTCC. Its protein is CASSQEAWEQYS.

V is TRBV15 and J is TRBJ1-2; D may be TRBD1 (5 bases). V was clipped by 6 bases and J by 6 bases, with 11 bases between them. Germline V gene sequence: CDR1 LNHNV, CDR2 YYDKDF (reference sequence). The CDR3 loop spans 12 amino acids. The CDR3 nucleotides are TGTGCCACCAGAGGGGAGGGTGATGGCTACACCTTC. It encodes CATRGEGDGYTF.

This CDR3 reads CAAAGGGSKETQYF. Written as DNA, the CDR3 is TGTGCCGCTGCGGGCGGGGGGAGTAAAGAGACCCAGTACTTC. The V gene is TRBV19, the J gene TRBJ2-5, with TRBD2 matching over 8 bases. This CDR3 region has 14 residues. CDR1 is LNHDA and CDR2 is SQIVND in the germline V gene (reference sequence). V lost 11 bases and J lost 3; bases outside the gene matches: 11.

To note about this clonotype: This could be a read error, since a much larger clone is one nucleotide away. The genes are TRBV5-8 and TRBJ2-7; no definite D call. Germline loops: CDR1 SGHTS, CDR2 YDEGEE. This CDR3 contains 14 residues. Trimming shortened V by 5 bases and J by 7 bases, and 19 bases separated the two germline ends. In DNA, the CDR3 is TGTGCCAGCAGTGACACAGCCTCCTACAATGAGCAGTACTTC. Protein sequence: CASSDTASYNEQYF.

V and J are TRBV9 and TRBJ2-5; the match to TRBD2 covers 10 bases. Germline CDR1 and CDR2: SGDLS and YYNGEE. After removal of 2 bases from V and 5 bases from J, the junction contained 9 bases not matched to a gene. The CDR3 has 16 amino acids. The CDR3 sequence: CASSVQSGGAHETQYF. DNA of the CDR3: TGTGCCAGCAGCGTTCAGAGCGGGGGGGCCCATGAGACCCAGTACTTC.

This clonotype appeared a single time. This chain links TRBV9 with TRBJ2-7; 9 nucleotides align to TRBD2. Germline loops: CDR1 SGDLS, CDR2 YYNGEE. The junction had 10 bases not matched to a gene; V was cut back by 0 bases and J by 6 bases. This CDR3 contains 16 residues. The CDR3 coding sequence is TGTGCCAGCAGCGTAGCGGGTAGCGGGGGCGCGGGCGAGCAGTACTTC. Protein sequence: CASSVAGSGGAGEQYF.